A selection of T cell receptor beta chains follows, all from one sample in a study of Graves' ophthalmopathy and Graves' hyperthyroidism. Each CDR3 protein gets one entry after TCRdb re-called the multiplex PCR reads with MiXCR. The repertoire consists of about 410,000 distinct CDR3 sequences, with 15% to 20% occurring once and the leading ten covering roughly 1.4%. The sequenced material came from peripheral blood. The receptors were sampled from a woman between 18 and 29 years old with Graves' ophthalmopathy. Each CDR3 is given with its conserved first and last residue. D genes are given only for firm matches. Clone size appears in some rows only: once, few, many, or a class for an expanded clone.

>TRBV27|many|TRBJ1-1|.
TGTGCCAGCAGTTTATCGTTAGTCCGGACTGTTGAAGAAGCTTTCTTT
CASSLSLVRTVEEAFF
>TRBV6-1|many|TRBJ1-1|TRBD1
TGTGCCAGCAGTCCGGGACAGGGGAGCGGTGAAGCTTTCTTT
CASSPGQGSGEAFF
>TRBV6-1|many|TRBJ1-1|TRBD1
TGTGCCAGCAGTCTTTGGACAGGATCGAACACTGAAGCTTTCTTT
CASSLWTGSNTEAFF
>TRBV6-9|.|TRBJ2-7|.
TGCGCCAGGTATGGTGAGCAGTACTTC
CARYGEQYF
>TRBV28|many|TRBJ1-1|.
TGTGCCAGCAGCGACCAGGGTTACACTGAAGCTTTCTTT
CASSDQGYTEAFF
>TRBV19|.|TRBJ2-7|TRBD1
TGTGCCAGTAGCAAACAGGGGTCCTCCTACGAGCAGTACTTC
CASSKQGSSYEQYF
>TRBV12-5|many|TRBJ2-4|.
TGTGCTAGTGCTAAGGGTGGCGGAGAAAACATTCAGTACTTC
CASAKGGGENIQYF
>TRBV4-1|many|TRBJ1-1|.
TGCGCCAGCAGCCAAGAATGGTTTACAGAAGCTTTCTTT
CASSQEWFTEAFF
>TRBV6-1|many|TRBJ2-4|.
TGTGCCAGCAGTCTGGGCCTCCAAAACATTCAGTACTTC
CASSLGLQNIQYF
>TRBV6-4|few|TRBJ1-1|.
TGTGCCAGCAGTGAAATAACTTTCTTT
CASSEITFF
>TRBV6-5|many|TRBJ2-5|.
TGTGCCAGCAGTTACTCGGGAGACGAGAACCAAGAGACCCAGTACTTC
CASSYSGDENQETQYF
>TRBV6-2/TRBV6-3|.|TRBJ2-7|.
TGTGCCAGCAGACCCTCGGGGCGAGCCTACGAGCAGTACTTC
CASRPSGRAYEQYF
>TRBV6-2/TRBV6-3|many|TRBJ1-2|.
TGTGCCAGCATTCCGGACGGGACGGCCTCCGGCTACACCTTC
CASIPDGTASGYTF
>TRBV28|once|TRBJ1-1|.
TGTGCCAGCATATCTGGGGCCGGGGTCACTGAAGCTTTCTTT
CASISGAGVTEAFF
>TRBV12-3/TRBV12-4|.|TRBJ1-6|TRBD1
TGTGCCAGCAGTCCAAGGGCGGGACAGGGATTGAGCTCCTATAATTCACCCCTCCACTTT
CASSPRAGQGLSSYNSPLHF
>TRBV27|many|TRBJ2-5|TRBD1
TGTGCCAGCAGTTTGGGACAGGGGGCAAGGGAGACCCAGTACTTC
CASSLGQGARETQYF
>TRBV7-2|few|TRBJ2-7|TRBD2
TGTGCCAGCAGCTCCCCTCCAGCGGGAGTAAGGGAGCAGTACTTC
CASSSPPAGVREQYF
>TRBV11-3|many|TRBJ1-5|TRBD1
TGTGCCAGCAGCTGGACAGGGAGCGGCAATCAGCCCCAGCATTTT
CASSWTGSGNQPQHF
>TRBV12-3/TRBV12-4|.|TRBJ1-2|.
TGTGCCAGCAGTTACGGGTCTCCCCCGGATGGCTACACCTTC
CASSYGSPPDGYTF
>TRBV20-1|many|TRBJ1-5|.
TGCAGTGCTAGACCGGGACATGCCCTGGGAGCCCAGCATTTT
CSARPGHALGAQHF
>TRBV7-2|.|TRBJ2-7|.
TGTGCCAGCAGCTTAATGGGCCTCGAGCAGTACTTC
CASSLMGLEQYF
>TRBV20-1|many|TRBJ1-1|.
TGCAGTGCCAGCCGGGGGGGGGCTGAAGCTTTCTTT
CSASRGGAEAFF
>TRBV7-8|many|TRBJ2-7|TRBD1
TGTGCCAGCAGCTTTCTCTGGGGCACAGGGGGCACCGAGAACGAGCAGTACTTC
CASSFLWGTGGTENEQYF
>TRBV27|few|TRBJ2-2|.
TGTGCCAGCGCCTTACAGGGCCCCACCGGGGAGCTGTTTTTT
CASALQGPTGELFF
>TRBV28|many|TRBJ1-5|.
TGTGCCAGCCGAAGACGACTCTTATACGGCAATCAGCCCCAGCATTTT
CASRRRLLYGNQPQHF
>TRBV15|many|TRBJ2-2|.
TGTGCCACCAGCAGAGATTCATCCGGGGAGCTGTTTTTT
CATSRDSSGELFF
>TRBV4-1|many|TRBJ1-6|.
TGCGCCAGCAGCCAGGCAGGGAGAAATTCACCCCTCCACTTT
CASSQAGRNSPLHF
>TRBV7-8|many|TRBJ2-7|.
TGTGCCAGCAGCCGGCAGGCGATCGCCGTGTACGAGCAGTACTTC
CASSRQAIAVYEQYF
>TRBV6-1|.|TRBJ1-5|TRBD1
TGTGCCAGCAGCGACGGGCAGGGGGCGGGTCAGCCCCAGCATTTT
CASSDGQGAGQPQHF
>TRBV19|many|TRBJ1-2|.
TGTGCCAGCACTGACAGGTCAAGCGGCGGCTACACCTTC
CASTDRSSGGYTF
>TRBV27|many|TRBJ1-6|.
TGTGCCAGCAGTTTAATGTATCCTAGCTCCTATAATTCACCCCTCCACTTT
CASSLMYPSSYNSPLHF
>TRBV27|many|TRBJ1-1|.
TGTGCCAGCACCCCCGTAAGGGGGTTGACTGAAGCTTTCTTT
CASTPVRGLTEAFF
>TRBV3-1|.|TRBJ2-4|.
TGTGCCAGCAGCCAAGTTCCGGCTGGCCTAGCCAAAAACATTCAGTACTTC
CASSQVPAGLAKNIQYF
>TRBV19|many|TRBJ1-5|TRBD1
TGTGCCAGTACCTCGACAGGGTTACAGCCCCAGCATTTT
CASTSTGLQPQHF
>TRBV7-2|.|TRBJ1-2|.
TGTGCCAGCAGCCCGTACAGGGAGCCGAGGGGCTACACCTTC
CASSPYREPRGYTF
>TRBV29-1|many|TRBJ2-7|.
TGCAGCGTCCTCACAGGGCACGAGCAGTACTTC
CSVLTGHEQYF
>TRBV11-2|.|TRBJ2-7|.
TGTGCCAGCAGCTTCCCCGGGGGCGGCTACGAGCAGTACTTC
CASSFPGGGYEQYF
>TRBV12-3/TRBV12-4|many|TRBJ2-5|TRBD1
TGTGCCAGCAGTTTCTATTCTTGGGACAGGGGAGAGACCCAGTACTTC
CASSFYSWDRGETQYF
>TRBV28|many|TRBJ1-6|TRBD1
TGTGCCAGCATACAGGGGAGCTGGGTCAAAAATTCACCCCTCCACTTT
CASIQGSWVKNSPLHF
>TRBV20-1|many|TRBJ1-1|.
TGCAGTGCCAATCCTCTAGGATGGGCTGAAGCTTTCTTT
CSANPLGWAEAFF